This T cell receptor (beta chain) was retrieved from a study of cytomegalovirus exposure and HLA in healthy donors (dated by TCRdb to between 2016 and 2019). Background for the entire study: According to an earlier analysis of a few hundred of the donors, about 180 million T cells yielded 100 million or so unique TCR beta sequences and about 300 Gb of sequence data. About 280 gigabases of sequencing data and 91 million or so unique TCR sequences made up an early release that covered under 750 HLA-typed donors. Of the 300 to 400 genotyped donors, around 81% fell in the genetic ancestry cluster associated with self-reported Caucasian donors. The aim of the study was to test whether cataloging public T cell receptors could identify signatures of past pathogen exposure. The T cell repertoires of 550 to 850 subjects were profiled by immunosequencing and related to cytomegalovirus serostatus. Besides the first cohort of 666 subjects, a separate validation cohort made up of 120 different subjects was used. To predict cytomegalovirus infection status, the study combined high-throughput TCR immunosequencing, statistical association of individual TCRs with disease status, and machine learning. A later analysis re-examined previously published TCR beta repertoires from more than 650 donors and added high-resolution HLA genotyping to investigate patterns of TCR occurrence. Rather than drawing on any new phenotypic data, the later analysis identified candidate immune exposures from TCR beta sequences and the way those sequences occurred across donors. To decide whether each TCR beta V gene segment behaved as functional or pseudogenic, an earlier analysis of 587 of the donors relied on high-throughput TCR beta sequencing. Donor age, sex, ethnicity and CMV serostatus were compiled alongside the repertoire data. A later genetic analysis took genome-wide SNP genotypes for about 60% of the roughly 670 donors and used that subset as a discovery cohort. All discovery cohort repertoires had been generated using a single sequencing platform. HLA typing included class I and class II loci at four-digit resolution. Typing coverage differed by locus: A, B, C, DRB1 and DQB1 were typed in about 629-640 donors, DQA1 in approximately 520, DPA1 in nearly 610, and DPB1 in roughly 470. Four or five DR-DQ haplotypes were handled as single units for association and clustering because linkage in the cohort was strong. Across 300 to 400 genotyped donors of the cohort, an average of 235,054 unique TCR beta nucleotide sequences per donor were sequenced, and about a sixth of those sequences were non-productive.

The cohort was made up of roughly 670 healthy bone marrow donors. At the time of sampling, every cohort member was nominally healthy, though immune exposures that went unrecorded were likely present. The donor tested CMV seronegative and was one of the 352 seronegative cohort members. Each donor provided a peripheral blood sample, and peripheral blood mononuclear cells were used for TCR beta sequencing. The Qiagen DNeasy Blood Extraction Kit was used to extract genomic DNA from the blood cell samples. Points the paper makes about the study in general: Only TCR beta chains were sequenced in this cohort, and the absence of alpha or paired-chain data limited detectable features. According to a later analysis, most CMV-associated TCR beta chains appeared to be HLA-restricted, and the HLA associations seemed to be driven largely by CMV exposure. According to the authors, the approach could potentially be generalized to other disease states and immunological phenotypes. Linkage disequilibrium might explain the correlated functional status among segregating V segments, but an unknown experimental factor could not be excluded. In both the original and validation cohorts, the classifier was reported to diagnose cytomegalovirus status with high specificity and sensitivity. Because counts were too low, roughly 17 rarely observed V segments, including chromosome 9 orphons, were left out of the earlier analysis of 587 of the donors. For the cohort, immune exposure information was limited to CMV serostatus. A further reported finding was that TCR beta sequences accurately predicted the HLA-A and HLA-B alleles for most subjects in the first cohort. In vitro tests confirmed that three of the cytomegalovirus-associated TCR beta chains recognize cytomegalovirus antigens. Strong co-occurrence of HLA alleles, especially DR and DQ, made assigning TCR associations to individual alleles difficult. In a later analysis, several top co-occurrence clusters were reported to appear linked to parvovirus B19, influenza, CMV and Epstein-Barr virus. Compared with the roughly 670-donor mean, donors in an Asian-associated ancestry cluster had fewer N-insertions in productive TCRs, according to a later genetic analysis. In a later genetic analysis, a missense DCLRE1C variant was associated with V-gene and J-gene trimming of TCR beta chains, and the association was replicated in an independent cohort. A total of 150 or so TCR beta chains were listed by the study as associated with cytomegalovirus. According to a later analysis, TCR association rates differed among HLA loci, with DRB1 alleles showing the most associated TCRs and HLA-C alleles showing the fewest. At a false discovery rate of 0.05, a later analysis linked 15,000 to 20,000 TCR beta sequences to specific HLA alleles. In a later analysis, HLA-associated TCR beta chains showed more clonal expansion and lower generation probabilities than non-associated chains that were equally common. Some IMGT-functional V segments, including TRBV6-2 and TRBV6-3, could not be distinguished by the 87-base-pair reads and were therefore excluded. In an earlier analysis of about 600 of the donors, most TCR beta V segments appeared in productive rearrangements about 87% or about 30% of the time, broadly matching IMGT annotations. Presence/absence analyses assumed roughly uniform sequencing depth across donors, an assumption that may not hold. While some public TCRs were present in many individuals, most TCR sequences turned up only very rarely across donors. Because HLA typing was unavailable for some donors at each locus, only the typed subset was used in association tests. The sequencing pipeline was judged likely to have produced a cluster of highly shared sequence variants as a technical artifact.

From a lookup of the germline V gene, CDR1 and CDR2 are MNHEY and SVGAGI. There are 16 amino acids in the CDR3, from cysteine to phenylalanine inclusive. Of the read, only the CDR3 DNA is kept; its 48 bases are in frame from base 1. V is trimmed back by 4 bases and J by 0 bases, and the junction contains 3 bases that no gene match accounts for. Notes on this clone: It lacks a known antigen. No base-level quality is on record; no much larger clone is a single base apart.

Library creation used the immunoSEQ multiplex PCR assay. The multiplex PCR relied on a mix of 60 forward primers for TCR Vbeta segments and 13 reverse primers for TCR Jbeta segments. A multiplex PCR assay on genomic DNA amplified the CDR3 region of rearranged TCR beta genes. Amplified TCR beta libraries were sequenced as 87-base-pair reads on the Illumina HiSeq System. In the paper's pipeline: A later analysis tallied 75 million to 95 million unique TCR beta chains across the 666 repertoires, and some 12 million of those chains were shared by two or more donors. To remove PCR and sequencing errors, raw reads were error-corrected and collapsed into unique sequences using a nearest-neighbor algorithm that merged closely related sequences. Alignment of CDR3 sequences to IMGT reference sequences was used to assign V, D and J gene segments. For a sequence to be retained, a match of at least six nucleotides was required to both a V gene segment and a J gene segment. A rearrangement was called productive if the CDR3 had no stop codons and remained in frame with V and J, and every other rearrangement was called non-productive. CDR3 was defined according to IMGT convention as the region running from the second conserved V-encoded cysteine to the conserved J-encoded phenylalanine. The earlier analysis of about 640 of the donors excluded any sequence lacking an unambiguous match to a single V gene segment. In an earlier analysis of approximately 500 of the donors, a V segment was called functional when productive rearrangements were above 56.7%, and segregating when the standard deviation between donors exceeded 5%. A statistical classification framework was developed to diagnose cytomegalovirus status using the catalog of TCR beta chain sequences. In a later analysis, TCR nucleotide sequences were compared against IMGT/GENE-DB human TR gene sequences so that V and J genes could be assigned. The TCRdist pipeline was used in a later analysis to assign CDR3 sequences and most-parsimonious VDJ recombination scenarios. In a later analysis, each TCR beta chain was defined by its CDR3 amino acid sequence together with its V-gene family, and reads without a unique V-gene family were excluded. To address suspected cross-contamination and a sequencing artifact, a later analysis removed a few hundred highly shared, low-generation-probability nucleotide sequences. In a later analysis, a clonal expansion index was calculated for each public chain from normalized within-repertoire ranks of inferred template counts. A later analysis computed generation probabilities with a VDJ recombination model fitted to out-of-frame rearrangements, and checked the results against IGoR. In a later analysis, TCR-TCR, TCR-HLA and TCR-CMV co-occurrence was scored with hypergeometric tests, and a repertoire-size bias correction was applied to TCR pairs. False discovery rates were estimated in a later analysis by permuting HLA or CMV assignments 20 times. In a later analysis, co-occurring TCRs were grouped with DBSCAN, and TCRdist sequence similarity was added when clustering was performed within HLA-allele-positive subsets. Co-occurrence clustering excluded repertoires with fewer than 30,000 or more than 120,000 public chains, plus five with anomalous nucleotide sharing. The source is immuneACCESS, and TCRdb retained only in-frame sequences with V and J called. Part of the clones is not carried over; for the studies checked, unresolved V genes explain less than half of this, and the remainder is unexplained. That table furnishes V, J and clone size, whereas the DNA furnished D and trimming. This sample holds 100,000 to 150,000 clones; roughly 75% were observed only once. The biggest ten clones account for more than 1% of the sample.

Sequencing was performed on PBMCs. The V and J segments used are TRBV6-5 and TRBJ2-3, with TRBD2 identical over 11 junction bases. The TCR comes from a female donor in good health and CMV-seronegative. The CDR3 here reads CASSSSGRISTDTQYF. At the DNA level, the sequence is TGTGCCAGCAGTTCTAGCGGGAGGATTAGCACAGATACGCAGTATTTT.